This T cell receptor beta chain was sequenced for a study of blood T cell repertoires in COVID-19. Study details: The United States, Italy and Spain were the sources of the acute and convalescent COVID-19 samples.

The CDR3 has 13 residues. Looked up from germline, CDR1 is SNHLY and CDR2 is FYNNEI. V lost 7 bases and J 5 bases, leaving 11 bases between the germline ends. Produced via immunoSEQ multiplex PCR; TCRdb's table is partial and in-frame only. Among 150,000 to 200,000 clones listed, around 83% were seen once. The chain carries TRBV2 and TRBJ2-2; D gene unclear. The sequenced sample consisted of peripheral blood. This TCR came from a man younger than 30 with acute or convalescent COVID-19. CDR3 sequence reads: CASTNRATGELFF. As DNA, the CDR3 is TGTGCCAGCACTAACCGTGCTACCGGGGAGCTGTTTTTT.